Each of the 8 T cell receptor beta chains below was sequenced from the same sample in a study of blood T cell repertoires in COVID-19. Only in-frame clones appear in the TCRdb table, and some are missing; sequencing was by immunoSEQ multiplex PCR. The table has 150,000 to 200,000 clones, about four fifths seen once; the top ten hold about 3.7%. The specimen was PBMCs or T cells enriched from blood (not recorded which). Receptors originate from a woman between 55 and 75 years old who had recovered from COVID-19.

V gene TRBV29-1 combines with J gene TRBJ2-1; the D gene is possibly TRBD2 (5 bases). CDR1 and CDR2 (germline): SQVTM, ANQGSEA. This CDR3 spans 13 amino acids. Trimming stripped 6 bases from V and 6 bases from J, with 15 bases between. CDR3 in DNA: TGCAGCGTGACCCTAGCATTTACCAATGAGCAGTTCTTC. The encoded protein is CSVTLAFTNEQFF.

CDR3 in amino acids: CSALFGNEQFF. The CDR3 DNA reads as TGCAGTGCACTGTTCGGCAATGAGCAGTTCTTC. This chain uses TRBV20-1 with TRBJ2-1, with D unclear. The germline CDR1 and CDR2 sequences are DFQATT and SNEGSKA (reference sequence). CDR3 length: 11 residues. Trimming shortened V by 6 bases and J by 6 bases, and 9 bases separated the two germline ends.

The chain has TRBV12-3 or TRBV12-4 and TRBJ1-1; 7 positions agree with TRBD1. This CDR3 contains 13 residues. With V trimmed by 6 bases and J by 4 bases, 5 bases remained unmatched. In nucleotides, the CDR3 is TGTGCCAGCAGACTACGGGACAGCACTGAAGCTTTCTTT. Translation: CASRLRDSTEAFF.

On this clone: Distinct nucleotide sequences in the sample also encode this CDR3. The chain links TRBV13 to TRBJ2-7; 7 bases align to TRBD2. Germline CDR1 reads PRHDT; CDR2 reads FYEKMQ (reference sequence). The CDR3 loop spans 14 amino acids. J gave up 1 base and V 1 base, and 1 base lay outside the gene matches. CDR3 nucleotide sequence: TGTGCCAGCAGCTTAGCGGGACTATCCTACGAGCAGTACTTC. It codes for CASSLAGLSYEQYF.

V and J are TRBV6-6 and TRBJ1-5; 8 bases agree with TRBD1. This CDR3 region has 16 residues. V gave up 2 bases and J gave up 3 bases; unmatched junction bases: 6. CDR1 is MNHNY and CDR2 is SVGAGI in the germline V gene (reference sequence). The DNA for the CDR3 is TGTGCCAGCAGTTACGCCGACAGGGGTCTCAATCAGCCCCAGCATTTT. Its protein is CASSYADRGLNQPQHF.

V usage is TRBV27 and J usage is TRBJ1-2; D call uncertain. Per germline, CDR1 MNHEY and CDR2 SMNVEV (reference sequence). This CDR3 has 14 amino acids. Trimming cost V 5 bases and J 8 bases, with 18 bases left between them. The CDR3 protein is CASSPPGTPGGYTF. The CDR3 nucleotides are TGTGCCAGCAGTCCCCCCGGCACCCCGGGGGGCTACACCTTC.

This clone appeared once. J is TRBJ2-2 and V is TRBV5-1; 8 bases are shared with TRBD1. Germline assignment: CDR1 SGHRS and CDR2 YFSETQ. Trimming cost V 2 bases and J 0 bases; bases outside gene matches: 0. This CDR3 has 15 residues. This CDR3 reads CASSLQGANTGELFF. The CDR3 nucleotides are TGCGCCAGCAGCTTACAGGGGGCGAACACCGGGGAGCTGTTTTTT.

This chain joins TRBV6-4 and TRBJ2-1; D is possibly TRBD1 (5 bases). The CDR3 is 15 residues long. The V end was cut by 0 bases, the J end by 1 base, with 7 bases between. Germline V gene lookup returns CDR1 MRHNA and CDR2 SNTAGT. The CDR3 protein is CASSDSPGSYNEQFF. The CDR3, as DNA: TGTGCCAGCAGTGACTCGCCAGGGTCCTACAATGAGCAGTTCTTC.